This TCR beta chain was found in a study of OX40 agonist ivuxolimab in advanced cancers. The wider study: At 0.01 to 10 mg/kg, ivuxolimab was administered intravenously to patients every 2 weeks. From roughly 20 to 85 years was the age range, with a mean of roughly 64 years, and about 83% were male. Findings and limits, study-wide: Low levels of normalized T-cell clonal expansion also appeared in some nonresponders. Researchers did not establish what antigens the expanded peripheral T cells target.

To note about this clone: Its antigen is still unknown.

Trimming removed 2 bases from V and 0 bases from J, with 12 bases in between. Germline CDR1 SGHRS, CDR2 YFSETQ. The CDR3 has 16 residues. The data were produced by immunoSEQ multiplex PCR, yet TCRdb's version contains in-frame clones alone and is incomplete. Of roughly 80,000 clones in the sample, over 75% were seen once. The sample consisted of CD4+ or CD8+ T cells sorted from blood, taken in a trial of the OX40 agonist ivuxolimab. This TCR derives from an adult with an advanced solid tumor such as melanoma, head and neck, liver or kidney cancer. The rearrangement joins TRBV5-1 to TRBJ2-1; a possible D gene is TRBD1 (5 bases). CDR3 nucleotide sequence: TGCGCCAGCAGCTTCTCAGGGTCAGGCTCCTACAATGAGCAGTTCTTC. Amino acid sequence: CASSFSGSGSYNEQFF.